Included here is one TCR beta chain sequence, with context. The clone's antigen remains unknown. Base qualities are missing; no much larger clone stands one base away. Trimmed from V: 2 bases; trimmed from J: 4 bases; junction bases lacking a gene match: 3. From cysteine to phenylalanine, the CDR3 is 15 amino acids long. The CDR3 DNA has 45 bases and is translated from base 1. From the germline V gene, CDR1 is KGHSH and CDR2 is LQKENI. The entry originates in a study of cytomegalovirus exposure and HLA in healthy donors listed by TCRdb under 2017. Turning to the overall study: An earlier analysis of several hundred of the donors reported 276 Gb of sequence data and around 100 million unique TCR beta sequences obtained from roughly 180 million T cells. An early release that covered 500 to 800 HLA-typed donors contained around 300 gigabases of sequencing data and around 80 million unique TCR sequences. Among the roughly 390 genotyped donors, around 79% belonged to the genetic ancestry cluster associated with self-reported Caucasian donors. The study aimed to test whether cataloging public T cell receptors could reveal signatures of past pathogen exposure. The study used immunosequencing to profile the T cell repertoires of several hundred subjects and linked those repertoires to cytomegalovirus serostatus. In addition to the first cohort of 666 subjects, a separate validation cohort of around 110 different subjects was used. High-throughput TCR immunosequencing, statistical association of individual TCRs with disease status, and machine learning were combined to predict cytomegalovirus infection status. To study patterns of TCR occurrence, a later analysis re-analyzed previously published TCR beta repertoires from 600 to 750 donors and added high-resolution HLA genotyping. In the later analysis, no new phenotypic data were used to find candidate immune exposures; instead, reliance was placed on TCR beta sequences and their occurrence across donors. To decide whether each TCR beta V gene segment behaved as functional or pseudogenic, an earlier analysis of approximately 590 of the donors relied on high-throughput TCR beta sequencing. Donor age, sex, ethnicity and CMV serostatus were compiled alongside the repertoire data. Genome-wide SNP genotypes for about 55% of the 666 donors were used in a later genetic analysis, which treated that subset as a discovery cohort. Every discovery cohort repertoire had been produced on one sequencing platform. Class I and class II HLA loci were covered by the typing at four-digit resolution. The number of donors typed differed by locus, with about 629-630 for A, B, C, DRB1 and DQB1, around 500 for DQA1, some 570 for DPA1, and 450 to 480 for DPB1. Because of strong linkage in the cohort, a handful of DR-DQ haplotypes were treated as single units for association and clustering. Among some 410 genotyped donors of the cohort, an average of approximately 250,000 unique TCR beta nucleotide sequences were sequenced per donor, about a sixth of them non-productive. Overall study results and their limits: This cohort had only TCR beta chains sequenced, and the lack of alpha or paired-chain data limited which features could be detected. A few of the identified cytomegalovirus-associated TCR beta chains were confirmed in vitro to be specific for cytomegalovirus antigens. In an earlier analysis of roughly 500 of the donors, most TCR beta V segments appeared in productive rearrangements about 87% or about 30% of the time, broadly matching IMGT annotations. The 87-base-pair reads could not distinguish some IMGT-functional V segments, including TRBV6-2 and TRBV6-3, so those segments were excluded. In a later analysis, HLA-associated TCR beta chains were found to be more clonally expanded and to have lower generation probabilities than equally common non-associated chains. A later analysis reported that several top co-occurrence clusters appeared linked to parvovirus B19, influenza, CMV and Epstein-Barr virus. In a later analysis, TCR association rates were found to vary across HLA loci, with the most associated TCRs seen for DRB1 alleles and the fewest for HLA-C alleles. Roughly uniform sequencing depth across donors was assumed in presence/absence analyses, although this assumption may not hold. The study listed approximately 150 TCR beta chains as associated with cytomegalovirus. The sequencing pipeline was judged likely to have produced a cluster of highly shared sequence variants as a technical artifact. CMV serostatus was the only immune exposure information available for the cohort. Because HLA typing was missing for some donors at each locus, association tests included only the typed subset. Cytomegalovirus status was reported to be diagnosed by the classifier with high specificity and sensitivity in both the original and validation cohorts. A further reported finding was that TCR beta sequences accurately predicted the HLA-A and HLA-B alleles for most subjects in the first cohort. In a later analysis, 15,000 to 20,000 TCR beta sequences were associated with specific HLA alleles at a false discovery rate of 0.05. The authors suggested that the approach could potentially be generalized to other disease states and immunological phenotypes. Linkage disequilibrium might explain the correlated functional status among segregating V segments, but an unknown experimental factor could not be ruled out. Compared with the approximately 720-donor mean, donors in an Asian-associated ancestry cluster had fewer N-insertions in productive TCRs, according to a later genetic analysis. In a later analysis, most CMV-associated TCR beta chains were found to appear HLA-restricted, with HLA associations seemingly driven largely by CMV exposure. Most TCR sequences were seen in very few donors, while some public TCRs were found in many individuals. Strong co-occurrence of HLA alleles, especially DR and DQ, made assigning TCR associations to individual alleles difficult. In a later genetic analysis, a missense DCLRE1C variant was associated with V-gene and J-gene trimming of TCR beta chains, and the association was replicated in an independent cohort. Roughly 15 rarely observed V segments, including chromosome 9 orphons, were excluded from the earlier analysis of 550 to 700 of the donors because counts were too low.

The cohort comprised around 690 healthy bone marrow donors. At the time of sampling, all cohort members were nominally healthy, though unrecorded immune exposures were likely present. The donor was CMV seronegative and was included in the group of 352 seronegative cohort members. A peripheral blood sample was collected from each donor, and TCR beta sequencing was performed on peripheral blood mononuclear cells. Genomic DNA extraction from the blood cell samples was performed with the Qiagen DNeasy Blood Extraction Kit. The protocol used for the library was the immunoSEQ multiplex PCR assay. For the multiplex PCR, a mixture combining 60 forward primers for TCR Vbeta segments and 13 reverse primers for TCR Jbeta segments was used. The CDR3 region of rearranged TCR beta genes was amplified from genomic DNA by a multiplex PCR assay. The Illumina HiSeq System was used to sequence the amplified TCR beta libraries as 87-base-pair reads. The study's processing was this. A later analysis counted tens of millions of unique TCR beta chains across the 666 repertoires, and around 9.9 million of these chains were shared by at least two donors. A nearest-neighbor algorithm error-corrected the raw reads and collapsed the reads into unique sequences, merging closely related sequences to remove PCR and sequencing errors. V, D and J gene segments were assigned by aligning CDR3 sequences to IMGT reference sequences. Each retained sequence needed at least a six-nucleotide match to both a V gene segment and a J gene segment. A rearrangement counted as productive if the CDR3 had no stop codons and remained in frame with V and J, and every other rearrangement counted as non-productive. Following IMGT convention, CDR3 was defined as the stretch from the second conserved V-encoded cysteine up to the conserved J-encoded phenylalanine. In an earlier analysis of roughly 610 of the donors, sequences lacking an unambiguous match to a single V gene segment were excluded. In an earlier analysis of 587 of the donors, V segments were called functional above 56.7% productive rearrangements and were called segregating when the between-donor standard deviation exceeded 5%. To diagnose cytomegalovirus status from the catalog of TCR beta chain sequences, a statistical classification framework was built. V and J gene assignment, in a later analysis, came from comparing TCR nucleotide sequences with IMGT/GENE-DB human TR gene sequences. Using the TCRdist pipeline, a later analysis assigned CDR3 sequences along with most-parsimonious VDJ recombination scenarios. A later analysis defined each TCR beta chain by its CDR3 amino acid sequence plus V-gene family, and excluded reads lacking a unique V-gene family. In a later analysis, around 650 highly shared, low-generation-probability nucleotide sequences were removed to address suspected cross-contamination and a sequencing artifact. For each public chain, a later analysis derived a clonal expansion index from normalized ranks of inferred template counts within each repertoire. A later analysis computed generation probabilities with a VDJ recombination model fitted to out-of-frame rearrangements, and checked the results against IGoR. Hypergeometric tests were used in a later analysis to score TCR-TCR, TCR-HLA and TCR-CMV co-occurrence, with a repertoire-size bias correction applied to the TCR pairs. To estimate false discovery rates, a later analysis permuted the HLA or CMV assignments 20 times. In a later analysis, co-occurring TCRs were grouped using DBSCAN, and TCRdist sequence similarity was added for clustering within HLA-allele-positive subsets. Co-occurrence clustering excluded repertoires with fewer than 30,000 or more than 120,000 public chains, plus five with anomalous nucleotide sharing. TCRdb provides this immuneACCESS table in a form limited to in-frame rearrangements. Some clones are lacking; in checked studies, under half of them reflect an unresolved V gene, and why the rest are absent is not known. The V and J calls and the clone size are those of that table, but D and trimming were determined from the DNA. Here the sample has about 130,000 clones; about 61% occur a single time. Together, the top ten hold 2% to 2.5% of the sample.

The specimen was PBMCs. Recombination joined TRBV18 with TRBJ2-2; TRBD1 fits 8 bases in the junction. The receptor comes from a woman between 35 and 50 years old in good health and CMV-seronegative. The CDR3 protein is CASSPVTGGTGELFF. The nucleotide sequence is given as TGTGCCAGCTCACCAGTAACAGGGGGCACCGGGGAGCTGTTTTTT.